These 30 T cell receptor beta chains share one sample of origin, sequenced in a study of shared clonotypes between healthy human individuals. The protocol was immunoSEQ multiplex PCR, while the TCRdb copy is restricted to in-frame clones and leaves out a portion. The sample consists of over a million clones, roughly 70% of them appearing once. The specimen was memory CD4+ T cells sorted from blood. The subset: CD45RA-negative fraction. All receptors derive from a man aged 18 to 30 in good health.

The J gene is TRBJ2-5, the V gene TRBV5-1; 8 nucleotides align to TRBD1. The CDR3 runs 14 residues. V gave up 4 bases and J gave up 3 bases; unmatched junction bases: 5. Per the germline V gene, CDR1 is SGHRS and CDR2 is YFSETQ. The CDR3 DNA sequence: TGCGCCAGCAGCACCCTGGACAGGGAAGAGACCCAGTACTTC. Encoded protein: CASSTLDREETQYF.

The V and J genes are TRBV27 and TRBJ1-2; no firm D call. This CDR3 is built from 13 residues. Trimming cost V 5 bases and J 4 bases, with 11 bases left between them. From germline, CDR1 is MNHEY and CDR2 SMNVEV (reference sequence). CDR3 region: CASSPDWTYGYTF. CDR3 bases: TGTGCCAGCAGTCCGGACTGGACCTATGGCTACACCTTC.

V usage is TRBV2 and J usage is TRBJ2-5; TRBD1 agrees at 8 bases. Germline trimming cut 2 bases from V and 5 bases from J; bases unmatched to any gene: 4. The CDR3 length is 14 residues. The germline CDR1 and CDR2 sequences are SNHLY and FYNNEI. Written as DNA, the CDR3 is TGTGCCAGCAGTGAACGGACAGGGAGGGAGACCCAGTACTTC. Translated: CASSERTGRETQYF.

The chain combines TRBV19 with TRBJ2-2; D possibly matches TRBD1 or TRBD2 (5 bases each). CDR3 length: 15 residues. V was pared by 3 bases and J by 0 bases, with 8 bases between. Germline lookup yields CDR1 LNHDA and CDR2 SQIVND (reference sequence). DNA for the CDR3: TGTGCCAGTAGTATCGGGGCGGCGAACACCGGGGAGCTGTTTTTT. Its translation is CASSIGAANTGELFF.

This clone appeared a few times. This rearrangement joins TRBV30 to TRBJ1-2; no definite D call. Trimming stripped 5 bases from V and 0 bases from J, with 10 bases between. CDR3 length: 13 amino acids. Germline V CDR1 and CDR2: GTSNPN, SVGIG (reference sequence). The CDR3 loop reads CAWGVPPNYGYTF. CDR3 DNA sequence: TGTGCCTGGGGGGTCCCGCCTAACTATGGCTACACCTTC.

The gene calls are TRBV5-1 and TRBJ2-7; D is undetermined. The CDR3 spans 14 residues. The germline V gene encodes CDR1 SGHRS and CDR2 YFSETQ. V lost 3 bases, J lost 2 bases, and 12 bases lay in between. The CDR3 region is CASSSTTAAYEQYF. As DNA, the CDR3 is TGCGCCAGCAGCTCGACGACGGCGGCCTACGAGCAGTACTTC.

V and J are TRBV7-3 and TRBJ2-7; 10 bases are a match to TRBD2. Trimming cost V 4 bases and J 4 bases; bases outside gene matches: 7. This CDR3 contains 15 residues. Germline values: CDR1 SGHTA, CDR2 FQGTGA. The CDR3 sequence: CASSWGTSEFYEQYF. The CDR3, as DNA: TGTGCCAGCAGCTGGGGGACTAGCGAGTTTTACGAGCAGTACTTC.

The rearrangement joins TRBV4-3 to TRBJ2-3, with D uncertain. There are 15 residues in the CDR3. CDR1 and CDR2 (germline): LGHNA, YSLEER. V dropped 0 bases and J dropped 2 bases, with 9 bases sitting between them. CDR3 loop: CASSQDPRVTDTQYF. Here the CDR3 DNA reads TGCGCCAGCAGCCAAGACCCCCGGGTCACAGATACGCAGTATTTT.

The rearrangement links TRBV28 to TRBJ2-7, with D perhaps matching TRBD1 (6 bases). Between the trimmed V and J ends, which lost 3 bases and 4 bases, there was a span of 16 bases. CDR1 and CDR2 (germline): MDHEN, SYDVKM. There are 15 residues in the CDR3. CDR3 DNA: TGTGCCAGCAGTTTTGGCAGGGGAGTCCCTTACGAGCAGTACTTC. It codes for CASSFGRGVPYEQYF.

Only one count was recorded for this clone. The chain has TRBV5-1 and TRBJ2-3; possible D gene TRBD1, 5 bases. The CDR3 extends over 16 amino acids. Between the trimmed V and J ends, which lost 4 bases and 4 bases, there was a span of 19 bases. The V gene's germline CDR1 is SGHRS and CDR2 YFSETQ. In DNA form, the CDR3 reads TGCGCCAGCAGCATGGGGCGAACGCCGTGGGCAGATACGCAGTATTTT. Its protein product is CASSMGRTPWADTQYF.

The V gene is TRBV10-3, the J gene TRBJ2-5; possibly TRBD2 for D (5 bases). V lost 10 bases, J lost 5 bases, and 11 bases lay in between. The CDR3 runs to 11 residues. CDR1 and CDR2 from the germline V gene are ENHRY and SYGVKD. CDR3 protein: CATLRGETQYF. The CDR3 nucleotides read TGTGCCACGCTTCGAGGGGAGACCCAGTACTTC.

This clone was seen at least ten times. In DNA form, the CDR3 reads TGTGCCACCAGTGGCCCCAAGAACGACAATGAGCAGTTCTTC. Translation gives CATSGPKNDNEQFF. The chain links TRBV19 to TRBJ2-1; D is ambiguous. V was clipped by 10 bases and J by 5 bases, with 18 bases between them. There are 14 residues in the CDR3. Germline V lookup: CDR1 LNHDA, CDR2 SQIVND (reference sequence).

The genes are TRBV10-2 and TRBJ1-1, with TRBD1 identical over 8 bases. With 6 bases clipped from V and 0 bases from J, the junction kept 15 bases outside the gene matches. The CDR3 loop spans 18 amino acids. Germline-derived CDR1 and CDR2 are WSHSY and SAAADI. CDR3 in amino acids: CASRGDGTGFPLNTEAFF. In nucleotides, the CDR3 is TGCGCCAGCAGGGGGGATGGGACAGGTTTTCCTTTGAACACTGAAGCTTTCTTT.

Regarding this clone: At one boundary the junction diverges from the germline segment, which might be a read error. The rearrangement joins TRBV7-7 to TRBJ2-5; 8 bases line up with TRBD1. Germline V gene data show CDR1 as SSHAT and CDR2 as FNYEAQ (reference sequence). The CDR3 runs 13 residues. CDR3 DNA: TGTGCTAGCAGCTCGGGACAGGCTGAGACCCAGTACTTC. Translation: CASSSGQAETQYF.

The chain uses TRBV2 and TRBJ2-7; D remains unclear. CDR1 and CDR2 from the germline V gene are SNHLY and FYNNEI. The CDR3 runs to 12 residues. V shed 6 bases and J shed 2 bases, with 8 bases lying between them. The CDR3, as DNA: TGTGCCAGCAGCCTGGTCGCCTACGAGCAGTACTTC. This encodes CASSLVAYEQYF.

The V call is TRBV7-2, the J call TRBJ1-2; perhaps TRBD1 as D (5 bases). V was shortened by 6 bases and J by 6 bases, with 20 bases between the two germline ends. The CDR3 runs to 15 residues. Germline V gene lookup returns CDR1 SGHTA and CDR2 FQGNSA. CDR3 in amino acids: CASSGLGGGVNGYTF. CDR3 coding DNA: TGTGCCAGCAGTGGCCTTGGGGGAGGGGTTAATGGCTACACCTTC.

This clone was counted a few times. Within the sample, other DNA sequences also encode this same CDR3. This chain links TRBV9 with TRBJ1-2; D is uncertain. V lost 2 bases and J 1 base, leaving 0 bases between the germline ends. The germline CDR1 and CDR2 sequences are SGDLS and YYNGEE. CDR3 length: 11 residues. CDR3 coding DNA: TGTGCCAGCAGCGTTAACTATGGCTACACCTTC. This translates into CASSVNYGYTF.

The gene calls are TRBV5-4 and TRBJ2-1; D is possibly TRBD2 (6 bases). Trimming pared 4 bases from V and 8 bases from J, leaving 19 bases between. There are 15 residues in the CDR3. Germline values: CDR1 SGHNT, CDR2 YYREEE (reference sequence). CDR3 residues: CASSPGRLKVDEQFF. In DNA form, the CDR3 reads TGTGCCAGCAGCCCCGGGAGATTGAAGGTCGATGAGCAGTTCTTC.

V gene TRBV6-5 combines with J gene TRBJ2-7, with D perhaps matching TRBD1 (7 bases). The CDR3 has 14 residues. CDR1 and CDR2 (germline): MNHEY, SVGAGI. V dropped 3 bases and J dropped 4 bases, with 13 bases sitting between them. CDR3 region: CASSYGGGAYEQYF. The CDR3 DNA reads TGTGCCAGCAGTTATGGAGGGGGCGCATACGAGCAGTACTTC.

CDR3: CASSQAGTINEQFF. CDR3 nucleotide sequence: TGTGCCAGCAGCCAAGCCGGGACCATCAATGAGCAGTTCTTC. V and J are TRBV7-8 and TRBJ2-1; D might be TRBD1 or TRBD2, each matching 5 bases. V was shortened by 5 bases and J by 6 bases, with 14 bases between the two germline ends. Germline values: CDR1 SGHVS, CDR2 FQNEAQ. The CDR3 totals 14 residues. Based on the CDR3 plus reference TRBV7-8 and TRBJ2-1, the full variable domain is GAGVSQSPRYKVAKRGQDVALRCDPISGHVSLFWYQQALGQGPEFLTYFQNEAQLDKSGLPSDRFFAERPEGSVSTLKIQRTQQEDSAVYLCASSQAGTINEQFFGPGTRLTVL.

The chain combines TRBV30 with TRBJ1-2; TRBD1 might be the D (5 bases). This CDR3 has 13 amino acids. Trimming shortened V by 8 bases and J by 3 bases, and 16 bases separated the two germline ends. Germline V gene sequence: CDR1 GTSNPN, CDR2 SVGIG (reference sequence). This CDR3 reads CALPRDSDYGYTF. CDR3 nucleotide sequence: TGTGCCCTTCCCAGGGACTCTGACTATGGCTACACCTTC. Looking up the rest from reference TRBV30 and TRBJ1-2 gives the full variable domain: SQTIHQWPATLVQPVGSPLSLECTVEGTSNPNLYWYRQAAGRGLQLLFYSVGIGQISSEVPQNLSASRPQDRQFILSSKKLLLSDSGFYLCALPRDSDYGYTFGSGTRLTVV.

This chain connects TRBV18 to TRBJ2-1, with 8 bases identical to TRBD1. The germline V gene has CDR1 KGHSH and CDR2 LQKENI. The J segment lost 6 bases and the V segment lost 3 bases, leaving 7 bases of the junction unmatched. This CDR3 is built from 15 residues. The CDR3 DNA reads TGTGCCAGCTCACCTCTTGGACAGGGCGGCAATGAGCAGTTCTTC. Residues: CASSPLGQGGNEQFF.

This chain uses TRBV5-4 with TRBJ2-7; 8 bases map to TRBD2. This CDR3 has 14 residues. CDR1 and CDR2 from the germline V gene are SGHNT and YYREEE (reference sequence). Trimming removed 1 base from V and 4 bases from J; junction bases left unmatched: 4. CDR3 DNA sequence: TGTGCCAGCAGCTTGAGAAGCGGGAGATACGAGCAGTACTTC. Translated, it gives CASSLRSGRYEQYF.

About this clone: Other DNA sequences within the sample encode an identical CDR3. V and J are TRBV2 and TRBJ2-7; 7 bases fit TRBD2. Looked up from germline, CDR1 is SNHLY and CDR2 is FYNNEI. Trimming removed 7 bases from V and 3 bases from J; junction bases left unmatched: 15. CDR3 length: 16 residues. CDR3 in DNA: TGTGCCAGCAAGGGACGAGGGCTAGCGGAGTACTACGAGCAGTACTTC. Translated, it gives CASKGRGLAEYYEQYF.

This clone was counted a few times. The CDR3 coding sequence is TGTGCCAGCAGTGAAGCGCCCAATGGGTATCAGCCCCAGCATTTT. Residues: CASSEAPNGYQPQHF. The chain combines TRBV6-1 with TRBJ1-5; the D is unclear. The germline CDR1 and CDR2 sequences are MNHNS and SASEGT. The CDR3 is made up of 15 amino acids. Trimming pared 0 bases from V and 5 bases from J, leaving 11 bases between.

Details on this clone: One end of the junction varies from germline; a read error may be responsible. The rearrangement joins TRBV7-9 to TRBJ1-3; D gene uncertain. The CDR3 consists of 16 residues. Per germline, CDR1 SEHNR and CDR2 FQNEAQ (reference sequence). The CDR3 spells CASSQASPSSGNTIYF. The CDR3 nucleotides are TGTGCCAGCAGCCAAGCGTCACCGAGCTCTGGAAACACCATATACTTT.

The genes are TRBV29-1 and TRBJ2-7, with D tentatively TRBD1 (6 bases). This CDR3 has 12 residues. Germline values: CDR1 SQVTM, CDR2 ANQGSEA. With 3 bases removed from V and 4 bases from J, the gap between germline ends came to 10 bases. The DNA of the CDR3 is TGCAGCGTTGACATAGGGGGTTACGAGCAGTACTTC. Amino acids: CSVDIGGYEQYF.

This chain uses TRBV7-2 with TRBJ1-2; weak D call: TRBD1 (6 bases). The CDR3 covers 14 residues. Trimming shortened V by 5 bases and J by 2 bases, and 12 bases separated the two germline ends. CDR1 SGHTA and CDR2 FQGNSA come from the germline V gene. The CDR3 is CASSPMTGNYGYTF. The CDR3 DNA is TGTGCCAGCAGCCCCATGACAGGCAACTATGGCTACACCTTC.

This chain links TRBV2 with TRBJ2-3; 8 nucleotides align to TRBD1. The CDR3 runs 14 residues. V shed 1 base, J shed 4 bases, and the junction held 1 base outside the gene matches. The germline V gene encodes CDR1 SNHLY and CDR2 FYNNEI. CDR3 loop: CASSEGTGPDTQYF. The CDR3 DNA is TGTGCCAGCAGTGAAGGGACAGGGCCAGATACGCAGTATTTT. The full variable domain, rest sourced from reference TRBV2 and TRBJ2-3, is EPEVTQTPSHQVTQMGQEVILRCVPISNHLYFYWYRQILGQKVEFLVSFYNNEISEKSEIFDDQFSVERPDGSNFTLKIRSTKLEDSAMYFCASSEGTGPDTQYFGPGTRLTVL.

This clone was detected only once. Other nucleotide sequences in the sample specify the same CDR3. This chain uses TRBV5-1 with TRBJ2-3; a possible D gene is TRBD2 (5 bases). This CDR3 has 16 residues. The ends were cut back, 4 bases at V and 1 base at J, with 16 bases in the middle. The germline V gene encodes CDR1 SGHRS and CDR2 YFSETQ. This chain's CDR3 is CASSLGLDARTDTQYF. For the CDR3, the DNA is TGCGCCAGCAGCCTCGGACTGGACGCCCGCACAGATACGCAGTATTTT.